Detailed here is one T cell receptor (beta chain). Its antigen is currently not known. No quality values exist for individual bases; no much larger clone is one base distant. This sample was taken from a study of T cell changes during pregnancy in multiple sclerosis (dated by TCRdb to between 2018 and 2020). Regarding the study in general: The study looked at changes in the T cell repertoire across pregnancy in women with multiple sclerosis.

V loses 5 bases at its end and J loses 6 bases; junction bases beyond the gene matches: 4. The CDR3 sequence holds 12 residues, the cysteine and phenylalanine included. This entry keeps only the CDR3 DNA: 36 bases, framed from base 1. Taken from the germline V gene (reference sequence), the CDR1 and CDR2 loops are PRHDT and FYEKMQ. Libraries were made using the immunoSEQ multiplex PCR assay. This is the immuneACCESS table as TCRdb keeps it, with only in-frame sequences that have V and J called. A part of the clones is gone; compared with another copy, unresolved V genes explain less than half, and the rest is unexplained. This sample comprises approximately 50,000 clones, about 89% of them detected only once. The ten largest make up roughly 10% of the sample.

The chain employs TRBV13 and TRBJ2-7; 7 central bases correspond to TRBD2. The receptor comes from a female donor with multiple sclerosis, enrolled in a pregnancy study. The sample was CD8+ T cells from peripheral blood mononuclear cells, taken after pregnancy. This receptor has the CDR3 CASSPGGSEQYF. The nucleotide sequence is TGTGCCAGCAGCCCCGGGGGGAGCGAGCAGTACTTC.